These 25 T cell receptor beta chains were all obtained from the same sample, sequenced in a study of T cells in Graves' hyperthyroidism and ophthalmopathy. Amplified TCR beta CDR3 regions derived from RNA transcripts. The HTBI primer set was used in a first-round RT-PCR of the TCR CDR3. Via MiXCR, TCRdb re-called the multiplex PCR reads, giving one row per CDR3 protein. The sample contains 300,000 to 450,000 distinct CDR3 sequences, approximately 15% of which appear only once. The sequenced sample consisted of blood. These receptors were obtained from an older woman with Graves' hyperthyroidism.

This clonotype was recorded many times. The chain is built from TRBV12-3 or TRBV12-4 and TRBJ2-7; 11 nucleotides align to TRBD1. V was pared by 5 bases and J by 6 bases, with 6 bases of the junction left unmatched. The CDR3 has 14 residues. CDR3 amino acids: CASSRGQGAFEQYF. CDR3 coding DNA: TGTGCCAGCAGTCGAGGACAGGGGGCCTTCGAGCAGTACTTC.

This chain connects TRBV12-3 or TRBV12-4 to TRBJ1-5, with TRBD1 identical over 12 bases. The junction had 3 bases not matched to a gene; V was cut back by 6 bases and J by 6 bases. The CDR3 spans 14 residues. Here the CDR3 reads CASSGTGGFQPQHF. CDR3 sequence (DNA): TGTGCCAGCAGCGGGACAGGGGGCTTTCAGCCCCAGCATTTT.

As concerns this clonotype: A much larger clonotype is one base distant, so this may be a read error. The chain couples TRBV18 to TRBJ1-1, with TRBD1 as a possible D gene (6 bases). The CDR3 has 16 residues. Trimming stripped 2 bases from V and 3 bases from J, with 16 bases between. CDR1 KGHSH and CDR2 LQKENI come from the germline V gene. This CDR3 is CASSPAWGQLDTEAFF. The DNA for the CDR3 is TGTGCCAGCTCACCAGCATGGGGGCAATTAGACACTGAAGCTTTCTTT.

This clonotype was seen ten or more times. The J gene is TRBJ1-5, the V gene TRBV4-2, with D unresolved. The CDR3 has 13 amino acids. Trimming took off 3 bases at V and 4 bases at J, with 7 bases between the two ends. In germline, CDR1 is LGHNA, CDR2 YNFKEQ. The CDR3, as DNA: TGTGCCAGCAGCCAGGGCGAAAATCAGCCCCAGCATTTT. Translated, it gives CASSQGENQPQHF.

This clonotype has a count of ten or more. The CDR3 nucleotides read TGTGCCAGCACCCCCGGGTATGCGAACACCGGGGAGCTGTTTTTT. Its protein product is CASTPGYANTGELFF. This chain connects TRBV11-3 to TRBJ2-2; no clear D. This CDR3 spans 15 amino acids. The germline V gene has CDR1 SGHNT and CDR2 YENEEA. Trimming shortened V by 7 bases and J by 0 bases, and 12 bases separated the two germline ends.

This clonotype was seen many times. V and J are TRBV18 and TRBJ1-2, with 10 bases lining up with TRBD1. This CDR3 has 13 residues. Germline V gene data show CDR1 as KGHSH and CDR2 as LQKENI. J lost 8 bases, V lost 3 bases, and 3 bases had no gene match. The CDR3 spells CASSPGTGEGYTF. CDR3 in DNA: TGTGCCAGCTCACCTGGGACAGGGGAAGGCTACACCTTC.

This clonotype was seen ten or more times. The chain recombines TRBV7-3 with TRBJ1-1; the D is unclear. Per germline, CDR1 SGHTA and CDR2 FQGTGA. The V end lost 5 bases, the J end lost 0 bases, and 19 bases lay between the germline ends. CDR3 length: 17 amino acids. The CDR3 reads CASSARAGGGVNTEAFF. CDR3 nucleotide sequence: TGTGCCAGCAGCGCCCGGGCCGGAGGTGGGGTGAACACTGAAGCTTTCTTT.

Only a few counts were recorded for this clonotype. The rearrangement joins TRBV4-1 to TRBJ1-5; the match to TRBD1 covers 10 bases. CDR1 and CDR2 (germline): MGHRA, YSYEKL. This CDR3 is built from 15 residues. The V segment lost 5 bases and the J segment 4 bases; nucleotides outside the gene matches: 5. The CDR3 coding sequence is TGCGCCAGCAGCGAACCGGGACAGGGGAATCAGCCCCAGCATTTT. Residues: CASSEPGQGNQPQHF.

This clonotype has a count of ten or more. The genes are TRBV10-3 and TRBJ2-7; D remains ambiguous. This CDR3 region has 13 residues. The V end lost 0 bases, the J end lost 5 bases, and 8 bases lay between the germline ends. Germline V gives CDR1 ENHRY, CDR2 SYGVKD. The chain's CDR3 is CAISESSQDEQYF. The CDR3 DNA follows: TGTGCCATCAGTGAGTCGTCGCAGGACGAGCAGTACTTC.

This clonotype has just a few counts. The chain recombines TRBV5-1 with TRBJ2-5; maybe TRBD1 (6 bases). Germline lookup yields CDR1 SGHRS and CDR2 YFSETQ. The germline V and J ends were trimmed by 0 bases and 9 bases, with 6 bases remaining between them. This CDR3 is built from 11 residues. The CDR3 region has the DNA TGCGCCAGCAGCTTGGAGGGGGCCCAGTACTTC. This translates into CASSLEGAQYF.

The chain links TRBV10-1 to TRBJ1-1; TRBD1 agrees at 8 bases. The germline gives CDR1 WNHNN, CDR2 SYGVQD (reference sequence). The CDR3 covers 15 residues. The J segment lost 5 bases and the V segment lost 7 bases, leaving 12 bases of the junction unmatched. The CDR3 reads CASKPSGTGRTEAFF. The CDR3, as DNA: TGCGCCAGCAAACCTTCCGGGACAGGTCGGACTGAAGCTTTCTTT.

This clonotype was recorded at least ten times. V is TRBV30 and J is TRBJ1-2; TRBD1 matches at 8 bases. Germline V gene data show CDR1 as GTSNPN and CDR2 as SVGIG (reference sequence). Germline trimming cut 4 bases from V and 2 bases from J; bases unmatched to any gene: 3. This CDR3 is 13 amino acids long. CDR3 in amino acids: CAWKTGENYGYTF. Here the CDR3 DNA reads TGTGCCTGGAAGACAGGGGAAAACTATGGCTACACCTTC.

This chain connects TRBV20-1 to TRBJ2-1, with D perhaps matching TRBD2 (5 bases). Trimming left V 3 bases short and J 2 bases short, with 14 bases between. Germline values: CDR1 DFQATT, CDR2 SNEGSKA (reference sequence). The CDR3 runs to 15 residues. The CDR3 here is CSASREVATYNEQFF. The CDR3, as DNA: TGCAGTGCTAGTCGGGAAGTAGCCACCTACAATGAGCAGTTCTTC.

This CDR3 is CSARGGLAGAYEQYF. The CDR3 DNA reads as TGCAGTGCTAGAGGAGGACTAGCGGGGGCCTACGAGCAGTACTTC. V gene TRBV20-1 combines with J gene TRBJ2-7; 13 bases map to TRBD2. Per the germline V gene, CDR1 is DFQATT and CDR2 is SNEGSKA (reference sequence). Unmatched junction bases numbered 2, after V lost 1 base and J lost 2 bases. The CDR3 has 15 amino acids.

There are many counts of this clonotype. This chain uses TRBV5-1 with TRBJ2-1; D is uncertain. V was trimmed by 0 bases and J by 0 bases, leaving 7 bases between them. The germline gives CDR1 SGHRS, CDR2 YFSETQ. This CDR3 has 15 amino acids. The CDR3 region has the DNA TGCGCCAGCAGCTTGGAACGGATCTCCTACAATGAGCAGTTCTTC. It yields the protein CASSLERISYNEQFF. Full variable domain (outside the CDR3, taken from reference TRBV5-1 and TRBJ2-1): KAGVTQTPRYLIKTRGQQVTLSCSPISGHRSVSWYQQTPGQGLQFLFEYFSETQRNKGNFPGRFSGRQFSNSRSEMNVSTLELGDSALYLCASSLERISYNEQFFGPGTRLTVL.

This clonotype was observed at least ten times. The rearrangement links TRBV30 to TRBJ1-2, with 7 bases identical to TRBD1. V was clipped by 8 bases and J by 2 bases; unmatched bases: 8. Germline V gives CDR1 GTSNPN, CDR2 SVGIG (reference sequence). The length of the CDR3 is 13 residues. The CDR3 DNA sequence: TGTGCCCACAAAGGGACAGAGAACTATGGCTACACCTTC. Translated, it gives CAHKGTENYGYTF. The full variable domain, in which reference TRBV30 and TRBJ1-2 provide the parts outside the CDR3, is SQTIHQWPATLVQPVGSPLSLECTVEGTSNPNLYWYRQAAGRGLQLLFYSVGIGQISSEVPQNLSASRPQDRQFILSSKKLLLSDSGFYLCAHKGTENYGYTFGSGTRLTVV.

The chain has TRBV10-3 and TRBJ1-4; no clear D. Trimming removed 2 bases from V and 8 bases from J, with 6 bases in between. The CDR3 is 12 residues long. The germline gives CDR1 ENHRY, CDR2 SYGVKD. CDR3 sequence reads: CAISEVKEKLFF. The DNA of the CDR3 is TGTGCCATCAGTGAGGTGAAAGAAAAACTGTTTTTT.

This clonotype was recorded a few times. This sequence joins TRBV24-1 and TRBJ1-1; the D is unclear. CDR3 length equals 13 residues. Per germline, CDR1 KGHDR and CDR2 SFDVKD. The V and J ends lost 4 bases and 8 bases respectively, with 13 bases between them. CDR3 DNA: TGTGCCACCAGTGACAACGGGAATTTGGAAGCTTTCTTT. Translating gives CATSDNGNLEAFF.

This clonotype showed up just a few times. This chain links TRBV20-1 with TRBJ2-7, with TRBD1 identical over 12 bases. V shed 0 bases and J 6 bases; nucleotides not matched to a gene: 3. The germline CDR1 and CDR2 sequences are DFQATT and SNEGSKA (reference sequence). The CDR3 covers 14 residues. The CDR3 sequence: CSARDGTGGPEQYF. CDR3 coding DNA: TGCAGTGCTAGAGATGGGACAGGGGGCCCCGAGCAGTACTTC.

Ten or more counts support this clonotype. This chain joins TRBV15 and TRBJ2-7, with 12 bases matching TRBD1. Trimming took 5 bases from V and 3 from J; bases not matched to a gene: 5. Looked up from germline, CDR1 is LNHNV and CDR2 is YYDKDF (reference sequence). This CDR3 is built from 15 residues. This CDR3 reads CATSPGQGASYEQYF. The CDR3 DNA reads TGTGCCACCAGCCCGGGACAGGGGGCCAGCTACGAGCAGTACTTC.

The sample holds many counts of this clonotype. The V gene is TRBV7-9, the J gene TRBJ1-1; 10 positions agree with TRBD1. This CDR3 has 15 amino acids. V shed 7 bases, J shed 5 bases, and the junction held 10 bases outside the gene matches. The germline gives CDR1 SEHNR, CDR2 FQNEAQ (reference sequence). CDR3 residues: CASTRMGQGRTEAFF. CDR3 DNA: TGTGCCAGCACCCGAATGGGACAGGGGAGGACTGAAGCTTTCTTT.

This clonotype has more than one count but fewer than ten. The chain has TRBV9 and TRBJ2-3; 7 bases are a match to TRBD2. Germline V CDR1 and CDR2: SGDLS, YYNGEE. J was trimmed by 2 bases and V by 4 bases; bases with no gene match: 7. The CDR3 is 15 amino acids. CDR3 nucleotide sequence: TGTGCCAGCAGCTCTCGAGCGGGATACACAGATACGCAGTATTTT. Protein product: CASSSRAGYTDTQYF.

The chain is built from TRBV2 and TRBJ2-5, with a tentative D call TRBD1 (5 bases). Trimming stripped 6 bases from V and 0 bases from J, with 5 bases between. The CDR3 sequence is 12 residues long. The germline V gene encodes CDR1 SNHLY and CDR2 FYNNEI. The DNA of the CDR3 is TGTGCCAGCAGAGGGGACCAAGAGACCCAGTACTTC. As protein: CASRGDQETQYF.

The table lists this clonotype with many counts. The chain has TRBV20-1 and TRBJ1-3, with D tentatively TRBD1 (6 bases). This CDR3 spans 15 amino acids. CDR1 is DFQATT and CDR2 is SNEGSKA in the germline V gene (reference sequence). V lost 6 bases to trimming and J lost 0 bases, with 15 bases between them. DNA of the CDR3: TGCAGTGCCACTTCGGGGGACAACTCTGGAAACACCATATATTTT. Translating gives CSATSGDNSGNTIYF.

This clonotype was counted between two and nine times. This rearrangement joins TRBV20-1 to TRBJ2-3, with a tentative D call TRBD2 (6 bases). CDR3 length: 15 residues. The germline CDR1 and CDR2 sequences are DFQATT and SNEGSKA (reference sequence). V was cut by 1 base and J by 1 base, with 12 bases left in between. The CDR3 loop reads CSARVAGSGTDTQYF. CDR3 sequence (DNA): TGCAGTGCTAGAGTTGCCGGGAGTGGCACAGATACGCAGTATTTT.